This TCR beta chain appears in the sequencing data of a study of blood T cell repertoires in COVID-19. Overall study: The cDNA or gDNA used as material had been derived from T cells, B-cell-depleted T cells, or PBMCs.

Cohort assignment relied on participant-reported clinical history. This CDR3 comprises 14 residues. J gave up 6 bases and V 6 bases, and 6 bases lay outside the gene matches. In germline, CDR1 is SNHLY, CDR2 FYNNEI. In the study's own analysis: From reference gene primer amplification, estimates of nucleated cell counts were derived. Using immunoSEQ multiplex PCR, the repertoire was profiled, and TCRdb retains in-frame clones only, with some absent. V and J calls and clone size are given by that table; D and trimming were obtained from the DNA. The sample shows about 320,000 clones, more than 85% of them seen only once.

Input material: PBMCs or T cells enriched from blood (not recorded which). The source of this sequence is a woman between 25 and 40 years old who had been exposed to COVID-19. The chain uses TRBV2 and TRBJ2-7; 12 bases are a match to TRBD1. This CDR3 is CASRRDRGPIEQYF. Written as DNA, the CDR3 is TGTGCCAGCAGAAGGGACAGGGGGCCGATCGAGCAGTACTTC.